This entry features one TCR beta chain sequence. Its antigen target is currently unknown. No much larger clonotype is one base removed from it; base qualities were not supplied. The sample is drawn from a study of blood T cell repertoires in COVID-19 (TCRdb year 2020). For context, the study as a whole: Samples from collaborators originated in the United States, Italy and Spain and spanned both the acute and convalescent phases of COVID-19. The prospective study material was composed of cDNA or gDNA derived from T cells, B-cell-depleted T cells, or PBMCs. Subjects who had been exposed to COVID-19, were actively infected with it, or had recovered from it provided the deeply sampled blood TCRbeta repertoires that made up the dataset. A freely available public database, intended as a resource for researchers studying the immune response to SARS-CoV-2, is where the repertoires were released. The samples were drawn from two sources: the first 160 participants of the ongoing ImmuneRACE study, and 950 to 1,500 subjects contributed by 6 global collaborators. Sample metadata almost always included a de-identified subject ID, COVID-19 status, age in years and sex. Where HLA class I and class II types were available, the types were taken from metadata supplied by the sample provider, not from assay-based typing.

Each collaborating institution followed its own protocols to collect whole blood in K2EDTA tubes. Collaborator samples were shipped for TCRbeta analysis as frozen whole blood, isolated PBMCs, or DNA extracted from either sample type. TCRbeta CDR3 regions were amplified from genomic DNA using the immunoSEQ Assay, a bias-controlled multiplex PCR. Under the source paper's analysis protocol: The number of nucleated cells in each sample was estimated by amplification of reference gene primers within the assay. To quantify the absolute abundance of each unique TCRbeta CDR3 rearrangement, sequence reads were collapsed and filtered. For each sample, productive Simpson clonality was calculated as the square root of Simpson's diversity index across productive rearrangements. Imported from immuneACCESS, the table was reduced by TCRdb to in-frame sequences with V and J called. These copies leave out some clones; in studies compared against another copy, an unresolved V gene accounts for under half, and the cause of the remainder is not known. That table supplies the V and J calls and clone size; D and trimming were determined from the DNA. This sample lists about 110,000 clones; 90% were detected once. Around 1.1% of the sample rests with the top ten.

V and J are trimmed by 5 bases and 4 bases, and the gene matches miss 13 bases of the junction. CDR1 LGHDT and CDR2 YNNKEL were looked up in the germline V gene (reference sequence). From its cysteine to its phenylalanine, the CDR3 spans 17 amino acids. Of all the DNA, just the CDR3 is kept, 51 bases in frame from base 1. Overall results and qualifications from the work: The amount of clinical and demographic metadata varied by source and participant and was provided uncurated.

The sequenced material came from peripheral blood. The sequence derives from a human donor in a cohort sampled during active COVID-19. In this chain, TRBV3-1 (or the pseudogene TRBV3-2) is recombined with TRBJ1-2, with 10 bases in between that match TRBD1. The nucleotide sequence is TGTGCCAGCAGCTTCCGGGACAGGGGCGCCCGGGGCTATGGCTACACCTTC. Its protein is CASSFRDRGARGYGYTF.